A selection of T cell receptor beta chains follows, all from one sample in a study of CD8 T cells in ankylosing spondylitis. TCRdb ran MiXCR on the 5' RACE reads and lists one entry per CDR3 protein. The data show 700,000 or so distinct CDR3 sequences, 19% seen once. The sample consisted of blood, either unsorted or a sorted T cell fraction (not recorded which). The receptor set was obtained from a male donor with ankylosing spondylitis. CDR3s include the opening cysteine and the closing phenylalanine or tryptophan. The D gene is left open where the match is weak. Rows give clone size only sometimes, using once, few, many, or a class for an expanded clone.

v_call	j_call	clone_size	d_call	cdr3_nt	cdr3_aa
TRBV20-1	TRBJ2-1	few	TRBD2	TGCAGTGCTGTCGGACTAGCCCTCAATGAGCAGTTCTTC	CSAVGLALNEQFF
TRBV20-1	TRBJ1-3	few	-	TGCAGTGCTAGAAAGGACGGTGGAAACACCATATATTTT	CSARKDGGNTIYF
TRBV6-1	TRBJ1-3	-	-	TGTGCCAGCAGTGCTTCCGCCGCTGGAAACACCATATATTTT	CASSASAAGNTIYF
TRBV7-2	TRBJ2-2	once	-	TGTGCCAGCAGCTCGGAGGCGACGAACACCGGGGAGCTGTTTTTT	CASSSEATNTGELFF
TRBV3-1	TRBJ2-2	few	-	TGTGCCAGCAGCCCCCTAGCGCAGAACACCGGGGAGCTGTTTTTT	CASSPLAQNTGELFF
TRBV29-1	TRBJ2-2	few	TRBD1	TGCAGCGTGGACAGGGGGCAAAACACCGGGGAGCTGTTTTTT	CSVDRGQNTGELFF
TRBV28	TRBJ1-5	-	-	TGTGCCAGCCGAACGGACGGAAATAGCAATCAGCCCCAGCATTTT	CASRTDGNSNQPQHF
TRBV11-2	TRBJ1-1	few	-	TGTGCCAGCAGCTTACCTCGACAGAACACTGAAGCTTTCTTT	CASSLPRQNTEAFF
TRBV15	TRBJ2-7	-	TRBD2	TGTGCCACCAGCAGAGTGCGGGAGAGGGAGCAGTACTTC	CATSRVREREQYF
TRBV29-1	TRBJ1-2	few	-	TGCAGCGTTGGGGGAGGGGTCTATGGCTACACCTTC	CSVGGGVYGYTF
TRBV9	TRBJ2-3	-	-	TGTGCCAGCAGCTCCAGGGGTTCCATCACAGATACGCAGTATTTT	CASSSRGSITDTQYF
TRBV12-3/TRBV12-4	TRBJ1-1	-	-	TGTGCCAGCAGTCCCGGAGGGGGGGGCGAGGAAGCTTTCTTT	CASSPGGGGEEAFF
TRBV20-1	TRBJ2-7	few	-	TGCAGTGCTAGAGGTAGGGGGGGAACCTACGAGCAGTACTTC	CSARGRGGTYEQYF
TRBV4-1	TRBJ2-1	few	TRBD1	TGCGCCAGCAGCTTCGGGACAGGCTCCAATGAGCAGTTCTTC	CASSFGTGSNEQFF
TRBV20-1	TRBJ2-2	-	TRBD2	TGCAGTGCTAGAGAGGCTAGCGGGAGGATGAACACCGGGGAGCTGTTTTTT	CSAREASGRMNTGELFF
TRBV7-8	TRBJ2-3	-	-	TGTGCCAGCAGCCCATTAGGATTGGGGAACACAGATACGCAGTATTTT	CASSPLGLGNTDTQYF
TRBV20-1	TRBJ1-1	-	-	TGCAGTGCTAGCCCCCGGGGAGGGTCCCTAAGGAACACTGAAGCTTTCTTT	CSASPRGGSLRNTEAFF
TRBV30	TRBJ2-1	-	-	TGTGCCTGGAGGGGCGGACCAACCTACAATGAGCAGTTCTTC	CAWRGGPTYNEQFF
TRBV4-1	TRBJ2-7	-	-	TGCGCCAGCAGCCAGGGCCCTCGAGGGGACTACGAGCAGTACTTC	CASSQGPRGDYEQYF
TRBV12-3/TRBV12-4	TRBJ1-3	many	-	TGTGCCAGCAGCCCCCGGGGCTCTGGAAACACCATATATTTT	CASSPRGSGNTIYF
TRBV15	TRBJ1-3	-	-	TGTGCCACCAGCAGAGATAGGGGGGCGCAGGGAAACACCATATATTTT	CATSRDRGAQGNTIYF
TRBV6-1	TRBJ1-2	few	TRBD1	TGTGCCAGCAGTATGGGACAGGGTGACAATGGCTACACCTTC	CASSMGQGDNGYTF
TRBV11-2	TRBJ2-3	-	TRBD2	TGTGCCAGCAGACATAAACCGGGACTAGCGGGGGGGTCGGATACGCAGTATTTT	CASRHKPGLAGGSDTQYF
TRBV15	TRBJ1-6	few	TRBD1	TGTGCCACCAGCGCCTGGGACAGAGAAAATTCACCCCTCCACTTT	CATSAWDRENSPLHF
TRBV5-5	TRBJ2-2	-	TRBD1	TGTGCCAGCAGCCGACAGGGGGAGTTGTCCGGGGAGCTGTTTTTT	CASSRQGELSGELFF
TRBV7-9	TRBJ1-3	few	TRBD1	TGTGCCAGCAGCTCGACCGACAGGGACTCTGGAAACACCATATATTTT	CASSSTDRDSGNTIYF
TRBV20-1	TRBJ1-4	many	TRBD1	TGCAGTGCTAGAGACTTGAGACAGGGGGTTGAAAAACTGTTTTTT	CSARDLRQGVEKLFF
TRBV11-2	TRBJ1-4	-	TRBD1	TGTGCCAGCAGCTTAGTCCAGGGGGAGGAAAAACTGTTTTTT	CASSLVQGEEKLFF
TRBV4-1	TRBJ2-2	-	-	TGCGCCAGCAGCCAAGAGAAGGGGTCGGAAGACGGGGAGCTGTTTTTT	CASSQEKGSEDGELFF
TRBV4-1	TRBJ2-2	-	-	TGCGCCAGCAGCCAAGACCATCCCGCGGCTATGAACACCGGGGAGCTGTTTTTT	CASSQDHPAAMNTGELFF
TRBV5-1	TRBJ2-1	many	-	TGCGCCAGCAGCTTGGAAGGGGCCCTGGGTGAGCAGTTCTTC	CASSLEGALGEQFF
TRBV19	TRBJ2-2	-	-	TGTGCCAGTAGTACCTACGTCACGAACACCGGGGAGCTGTTTTTT	CASSTYVTNTGELFF